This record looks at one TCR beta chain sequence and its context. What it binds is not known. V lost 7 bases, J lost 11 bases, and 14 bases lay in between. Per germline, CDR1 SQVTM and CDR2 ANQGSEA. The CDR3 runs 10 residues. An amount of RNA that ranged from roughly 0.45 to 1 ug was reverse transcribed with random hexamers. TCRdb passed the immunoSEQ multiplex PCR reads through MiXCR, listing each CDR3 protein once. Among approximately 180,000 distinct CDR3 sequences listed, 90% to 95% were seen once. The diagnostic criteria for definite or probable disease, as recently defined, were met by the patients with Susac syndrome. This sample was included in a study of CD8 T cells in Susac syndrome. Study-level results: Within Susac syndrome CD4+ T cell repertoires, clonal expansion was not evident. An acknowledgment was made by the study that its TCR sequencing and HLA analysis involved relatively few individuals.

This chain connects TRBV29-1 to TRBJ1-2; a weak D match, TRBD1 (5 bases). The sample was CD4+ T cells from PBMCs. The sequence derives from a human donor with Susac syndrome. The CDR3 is CSAAEDIYTF. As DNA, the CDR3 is TGCAGCGCAGCCGAGGACATTTACACCTTC.